Listed here is a single TCR beta chain. No antigen is known for it. This CDR3 region has 15 residues. V lost 3 bases, J lost 10 bases, and 19 bases lay in between. Germline loops: CDR1 SGHAT, CDR2 FQDESV (reference sequence). Each CDR3 protein gets one entry after TCRdb re-called the reads with MiXCR. Of fewer than 350,000 distinct CDR3 sequences listed, almost 30% are singletons. This sample is part of a study of T cell repertoires in cytomegalovirus infection. Sequenced material: cultured PBMCs, taken from culture after CMV antigen stimulation. J is TRBJ2-1 and V is TRBV11-1; D could derive from TRBD1 or TRBD2 (5 bases each). The sequence was obtained from a human donor in good health (CMV status not recorded). Some clones in this sample may be carry-over from other donors' samples. CDR3: CASSLDPLQGREQFF. The CDR3 region has the DNA TGTGCCAGCAGCTTGGACCCTCTGCAGGGACGAGAGCAGTTCTTC.